These T cell receptor beta chains were read from a single sample in a study of early T cells in non-severe SARS-CoV-2 infection. TCRdb reprocessed the 5' RACE reads with MiXCR, giving one entry per CDR3 protein. The sample includes 40,000 to 55,000 distinct CDR3 sequences, roughly 7% of them seen just once. Sequenced sample: whole blood. The receptor source for this set is an adult who was a healthcare worker with PCR-confirmed SARS-CoV-2 infection or an uninfected control (not recorded which). The CDR3 runs from the conserved cysteine through the conserved F or W. The order of the fields is J gene, V gene, CDR3 protein.

J gene: TRBJ1-1
V gene: TRBV29-1
CDR3 protein: CSVPDWNTEAFF

J gene: TRBJ1-4
V gene: TRBV28
CDR3 protein: CASCSPDRDGEKLFF

J gene: TRBJ2-5
V gene: TRBV20-1
CDR3 protein: CSASWLAGVQETQYF

J gene: TRBJ1-2
V gene: TRBV7-3
CDR3 protein: CASSSETGIHYGYTF

J gene: TRBJ1-1
V gene: TRBV6-6
CDR3 protein: CASSPGQGAPTEAFF

J gene: TRBJ2-5
V gene: TRBV10-3
CDR3 protein: CAISESPGQGDQETQYF

J gene: TRBJ2-2
V gene: TRBV11-2
CDR3 protein: CASSSGGGLNTGELFF

J gene: TRBJ2-5
V gene: TRBV7-2
CDR3 protein: CASSLSSGESETQYF

J gene: TRBJ2-7
V gene: TRBV7-6
CDR3 protein: CASSRSFEEQYF

J gene: TRBJ2-3
V gene: TRBV5-1
CDR3 protein: CASSLRGKGTDTQYF

J gene: TRBJ2-3
V gene: TRBV2
CDR3 protein: CASRQGLNTDTQYF

J gene: TRBJ2-7
V gene: TRBV20-1
CDR3 protein: CSARDGSSRDEQYF

J gene: TRBJ2-3
V gene: TRBV7-2
CDR3 protein: CASSSTGVTDTQYF

J gene: TRBJ2-3
V gene: TRBV28
CDR3 protein: CASRPDRGRTSGADTQYF

J gene: TRBJ1-6
V gene: TRBV14
CDR3 protein: CASSRPGQGLSYNSPLHF

J gene: TRBJ2-1
V gene: TRBV19
CDR3 protein: CASSFTGLLGNEQFF

J gene: TRBJ1-1
V gene: TRBV12-3/TRBV12-4
CDR3 protein: CASSLGQLEAFF

J gene: TRBJ1-2
V gene: TRBV6-5
CDR3 protein: CASRGQGNYGYTF

J gene: TRBJ1-2
V gene: TRBV12-3/TRBV12-4
CDR3 protein: CASTIHQQGYGYTF

J gene: TRBJ2-7
V gene: TRBV5-5
CDR3 protein: CASSLGSTGGLYEQYF

J gene: TRBJ2-7
V gene: TRBV10-3
CDR3 protein: CAIRDSNYEQYF

J gene: TRBJ2-5
V gene: TRBV20-1
CDR3 protein: CSAIYRLAETQYF

J gene: TRBJ2-3
V gene: TRBV2
CDR3 protein: CASSEISTDTQYF

J gene: TRBJ1-3
V gene: TRBV30
CDR3 protein: CAWTWARSGNTIYF

J gene: TRBJ1-3
V gene: TRBV7-9
CDR3 protein: CASSLRRDGNTIYF

J gene: TRBJ2-3
V gene: TRBV29-1
CDR3 protein: CSVGGWDTDTQYF